The text below deals with one T cell receptor beta chain. CDR1 and CDR2 (germline): LNHDA, SQIVND (reference sequence). CDR3 length: 14 amino acids. V lost 3 bases, J lost 6 bases, and 4 bases stayed unmatched. Original handling: How many nucleated cells were present was estimated from reference gene primer amplification. The assay was immunoSEQ multiplex PCR, and TCRdb's table has in-frame clones only and misses some. The D gene and trimming were derived from the DNA, and the V and J assignments and clone size from that table. The data show 200,000 to 300,000 clones, more than 85% seen once. The source of the sample is a study of blood T cell repertoires in COVID-19. Overall study context: Collection of acute and convalescent COVID-19 samples took place in the United States, Italy and Spain. PBMCs, B-cell-depleted T cells, or T cells were the source of the cDNA or gDNA that made up the material.

Seattle enrolled patients during active infection and tracked them longitudinally. This rearrangement joins TRBV19 to TRBJ1-4; 7 positions match TRBD1. Sequenced material: peripheral blood. This receptor was identified in a woman aged 60-75 years with COVID-19, enrolled during active disease. The chain's CDR3 is CASSMRGQDEKLFF. The CDR3 coding sequence is TGTGCCAGTAGTATGAGGGGGCAGGATGAAAAACTGTTTTTT.